These 9 T cell receptor beta chains were sequenced from one sample in a study of HIV-infected children after antiretroviral therapy interruption. RNA-based 3' RACE libraries used unique molecular identifiers. TCRdb fed the 3' RACE reads into MiXCR, producing one record per CDR3 protein. The sample lists fewer than 45,000 distinct CDR3 sequences, about 6% seen once, with approximately 0.97% in the top ten. Treatment indicated: PENTA 11 planned treatment interruption arm or continuous ART arm. Sequencing used CD45RA+ CD4+ T cells from PBMCs, pooled from several time points, obtained from a donor given antiretroviral therapy, either interrupted or continuous. As to subset: naive CD4+ CD45RA+ CD45RO- T cells. Receptors originate from a pool of human donors with HIV.

This clonotype was found many times. The chain joins TRBV15 to TRBJ1-4; the D is unclear. The CDR3 runs 17 residues. CDR1 is LNHNV and CDR2 is YYDKDF in the germline V gene (reference sequence). V was cut by 1 base and J by 4 bases, with 16 bases left in between. In DNA, the CDR3 is TGTGCCACCAGCAGAGTTAAGACCGTTCCTCGTAATGAAAAACTGTTTTTT. It specifies CATSRVKTVPRNEKLFF.

This clonotype is deemed medium-sized. Sequence at one end of the junction differs from germline and may be a read error. This chain uses TRBV12-3 or TRBV12-4 with TRBJ2-7; 7 nucleotides match TRBD2. This CDR3 region has 14 residues. This CDR3 reads CASSLGTGGVEQYF. In DNA, the CDR3 is TGTGCAAGCAGCTTAGGGACTGGGGGGGTTGAACAGTACTTC.

J is TRBJ1-1 and V is TRBV25-1, with a tentative D call TRBD1 (6 bases). There are 15 residues in the CDR3. From germline, CDR1 is MGHDK and CDR2 SYGVNS. V was pared by 3 bases and J by 1 base, with 12 bases between. CDR3 bases: TGTGCCAGCAGTGAGCTCGGGACATCGAACACTGAAGCTTTCTTT. Protein sequence: CASSELGTSNTEAFF.

The chain links TRBV10-3 to TRBJ2-1; D is possibly TRBD2 (5 bases). V gave up 3 bases and J gave up 14 bases, with 23 bases separating them. Germline V gene sequence: CDR1 ENHRY, CDR2 SYGVKD. The CDR3 runs to 15 residues. The CDR3 DNA is TGTGCCATCAGTGAATTGTCGACCTCCGTGAGCGGAAAGTTCTTC. Translating it yields CAISELSTSVSGKFF.

This clonotype was seen ten or more times. The rearrangement joins TRBV7-2 to TRBJ2-7, with 13 positions matching TRBD2. With V trimmed by 0 bases and J by 7 bases, 3 bases remained unmatched. The CDR3 length is 15 residues. Looked up from germline, CDR1 is SGHTA and CDR2 is FQGNSA. DNA of the CDR3: TGTGCCAGCAGCTTAGCTTCGGGACTAGCGGGGGAGCAGTACTTC. Its protein product is CASSLASGLAGEQYF. Filled out from reference TRBV7-2 and TRBJ2-7, the complete variable domain reads GAGVSQSPSNKVTEKGKDVELRCDPISGHTALYWYRQSLGQGLEFLIYFQGNSAPDKSGLPSDRFSAERTGGSVSTLTIQRTQQEDSAVYLCASSLASGLAGEQYFGPGTRLTVT.

This rearrangement joins TRBV20-1 to TRBJ1-2; no firm D call. V was cut by 5 bases and J by 4 bases, with 11 bases left in between. The CDR3 sequence is 12 residues long. Germline values: CDR1 DFQATT, CDR2 SNEGSKA (reference sequence). The CDR3 DNA follows: TGCAGTGCTGGCGGTGACCCCTATGGCTACACCTTC. It is translated as CSAGGDPYGYTF.

The chain joins TRBV28 to TRBJ1-5, with D perhaps TRBD1 (6 bases). The CDR3 totals 15 residues. Germline loops: CDR1 MDHEN, CDR2 SYDVKM. Trimming took 6 bases from V and 5 from J, leaving 17 bases between them. CDR3 in amino acids: CASSLPGTSYQPQHF. The CDR3 DNA is TGTGCCAGCAGCCTCCCCGGGACATCTTATCAGCCCCAGCATTTT.

This clonotype occurred many times. V is TRBV19 and J is TRBJ2-4, with 7 bases identical to TRBD1. Germline-derived CDR1 and CDR2 are LNHDA and SQIVND (reference sequence). CDR3 length equals 16 residues. Trimming took 1 base from V and 8 from J; bases not matched to a gene: 11. The DNA for the CDR3 is TGTGCCAGTAGTATAGGACAGGGAAGGTTCGCGGACATTCAGTACTTC. Translated: CASSIGQGRFADIQYF.

This clonotype counts as medium-sized. This chain uses TRBV6-6 with TRBJ2-1, with D possibly being TRBD2 (6 bases). V lost 8 bases and J lost 9, with 20 bases in between. Germline lookup yields CDR1 MNHNY and CDR2 SVGAGI (reference sequence). CDR3 length: 14 amino acids. In DNA, the CDR3 is TGTGCCAGCGGTGTGGGGGGTAACTATGCTGAGCAGTTCTTC. Protein: CASGVGGNYAEQFF.